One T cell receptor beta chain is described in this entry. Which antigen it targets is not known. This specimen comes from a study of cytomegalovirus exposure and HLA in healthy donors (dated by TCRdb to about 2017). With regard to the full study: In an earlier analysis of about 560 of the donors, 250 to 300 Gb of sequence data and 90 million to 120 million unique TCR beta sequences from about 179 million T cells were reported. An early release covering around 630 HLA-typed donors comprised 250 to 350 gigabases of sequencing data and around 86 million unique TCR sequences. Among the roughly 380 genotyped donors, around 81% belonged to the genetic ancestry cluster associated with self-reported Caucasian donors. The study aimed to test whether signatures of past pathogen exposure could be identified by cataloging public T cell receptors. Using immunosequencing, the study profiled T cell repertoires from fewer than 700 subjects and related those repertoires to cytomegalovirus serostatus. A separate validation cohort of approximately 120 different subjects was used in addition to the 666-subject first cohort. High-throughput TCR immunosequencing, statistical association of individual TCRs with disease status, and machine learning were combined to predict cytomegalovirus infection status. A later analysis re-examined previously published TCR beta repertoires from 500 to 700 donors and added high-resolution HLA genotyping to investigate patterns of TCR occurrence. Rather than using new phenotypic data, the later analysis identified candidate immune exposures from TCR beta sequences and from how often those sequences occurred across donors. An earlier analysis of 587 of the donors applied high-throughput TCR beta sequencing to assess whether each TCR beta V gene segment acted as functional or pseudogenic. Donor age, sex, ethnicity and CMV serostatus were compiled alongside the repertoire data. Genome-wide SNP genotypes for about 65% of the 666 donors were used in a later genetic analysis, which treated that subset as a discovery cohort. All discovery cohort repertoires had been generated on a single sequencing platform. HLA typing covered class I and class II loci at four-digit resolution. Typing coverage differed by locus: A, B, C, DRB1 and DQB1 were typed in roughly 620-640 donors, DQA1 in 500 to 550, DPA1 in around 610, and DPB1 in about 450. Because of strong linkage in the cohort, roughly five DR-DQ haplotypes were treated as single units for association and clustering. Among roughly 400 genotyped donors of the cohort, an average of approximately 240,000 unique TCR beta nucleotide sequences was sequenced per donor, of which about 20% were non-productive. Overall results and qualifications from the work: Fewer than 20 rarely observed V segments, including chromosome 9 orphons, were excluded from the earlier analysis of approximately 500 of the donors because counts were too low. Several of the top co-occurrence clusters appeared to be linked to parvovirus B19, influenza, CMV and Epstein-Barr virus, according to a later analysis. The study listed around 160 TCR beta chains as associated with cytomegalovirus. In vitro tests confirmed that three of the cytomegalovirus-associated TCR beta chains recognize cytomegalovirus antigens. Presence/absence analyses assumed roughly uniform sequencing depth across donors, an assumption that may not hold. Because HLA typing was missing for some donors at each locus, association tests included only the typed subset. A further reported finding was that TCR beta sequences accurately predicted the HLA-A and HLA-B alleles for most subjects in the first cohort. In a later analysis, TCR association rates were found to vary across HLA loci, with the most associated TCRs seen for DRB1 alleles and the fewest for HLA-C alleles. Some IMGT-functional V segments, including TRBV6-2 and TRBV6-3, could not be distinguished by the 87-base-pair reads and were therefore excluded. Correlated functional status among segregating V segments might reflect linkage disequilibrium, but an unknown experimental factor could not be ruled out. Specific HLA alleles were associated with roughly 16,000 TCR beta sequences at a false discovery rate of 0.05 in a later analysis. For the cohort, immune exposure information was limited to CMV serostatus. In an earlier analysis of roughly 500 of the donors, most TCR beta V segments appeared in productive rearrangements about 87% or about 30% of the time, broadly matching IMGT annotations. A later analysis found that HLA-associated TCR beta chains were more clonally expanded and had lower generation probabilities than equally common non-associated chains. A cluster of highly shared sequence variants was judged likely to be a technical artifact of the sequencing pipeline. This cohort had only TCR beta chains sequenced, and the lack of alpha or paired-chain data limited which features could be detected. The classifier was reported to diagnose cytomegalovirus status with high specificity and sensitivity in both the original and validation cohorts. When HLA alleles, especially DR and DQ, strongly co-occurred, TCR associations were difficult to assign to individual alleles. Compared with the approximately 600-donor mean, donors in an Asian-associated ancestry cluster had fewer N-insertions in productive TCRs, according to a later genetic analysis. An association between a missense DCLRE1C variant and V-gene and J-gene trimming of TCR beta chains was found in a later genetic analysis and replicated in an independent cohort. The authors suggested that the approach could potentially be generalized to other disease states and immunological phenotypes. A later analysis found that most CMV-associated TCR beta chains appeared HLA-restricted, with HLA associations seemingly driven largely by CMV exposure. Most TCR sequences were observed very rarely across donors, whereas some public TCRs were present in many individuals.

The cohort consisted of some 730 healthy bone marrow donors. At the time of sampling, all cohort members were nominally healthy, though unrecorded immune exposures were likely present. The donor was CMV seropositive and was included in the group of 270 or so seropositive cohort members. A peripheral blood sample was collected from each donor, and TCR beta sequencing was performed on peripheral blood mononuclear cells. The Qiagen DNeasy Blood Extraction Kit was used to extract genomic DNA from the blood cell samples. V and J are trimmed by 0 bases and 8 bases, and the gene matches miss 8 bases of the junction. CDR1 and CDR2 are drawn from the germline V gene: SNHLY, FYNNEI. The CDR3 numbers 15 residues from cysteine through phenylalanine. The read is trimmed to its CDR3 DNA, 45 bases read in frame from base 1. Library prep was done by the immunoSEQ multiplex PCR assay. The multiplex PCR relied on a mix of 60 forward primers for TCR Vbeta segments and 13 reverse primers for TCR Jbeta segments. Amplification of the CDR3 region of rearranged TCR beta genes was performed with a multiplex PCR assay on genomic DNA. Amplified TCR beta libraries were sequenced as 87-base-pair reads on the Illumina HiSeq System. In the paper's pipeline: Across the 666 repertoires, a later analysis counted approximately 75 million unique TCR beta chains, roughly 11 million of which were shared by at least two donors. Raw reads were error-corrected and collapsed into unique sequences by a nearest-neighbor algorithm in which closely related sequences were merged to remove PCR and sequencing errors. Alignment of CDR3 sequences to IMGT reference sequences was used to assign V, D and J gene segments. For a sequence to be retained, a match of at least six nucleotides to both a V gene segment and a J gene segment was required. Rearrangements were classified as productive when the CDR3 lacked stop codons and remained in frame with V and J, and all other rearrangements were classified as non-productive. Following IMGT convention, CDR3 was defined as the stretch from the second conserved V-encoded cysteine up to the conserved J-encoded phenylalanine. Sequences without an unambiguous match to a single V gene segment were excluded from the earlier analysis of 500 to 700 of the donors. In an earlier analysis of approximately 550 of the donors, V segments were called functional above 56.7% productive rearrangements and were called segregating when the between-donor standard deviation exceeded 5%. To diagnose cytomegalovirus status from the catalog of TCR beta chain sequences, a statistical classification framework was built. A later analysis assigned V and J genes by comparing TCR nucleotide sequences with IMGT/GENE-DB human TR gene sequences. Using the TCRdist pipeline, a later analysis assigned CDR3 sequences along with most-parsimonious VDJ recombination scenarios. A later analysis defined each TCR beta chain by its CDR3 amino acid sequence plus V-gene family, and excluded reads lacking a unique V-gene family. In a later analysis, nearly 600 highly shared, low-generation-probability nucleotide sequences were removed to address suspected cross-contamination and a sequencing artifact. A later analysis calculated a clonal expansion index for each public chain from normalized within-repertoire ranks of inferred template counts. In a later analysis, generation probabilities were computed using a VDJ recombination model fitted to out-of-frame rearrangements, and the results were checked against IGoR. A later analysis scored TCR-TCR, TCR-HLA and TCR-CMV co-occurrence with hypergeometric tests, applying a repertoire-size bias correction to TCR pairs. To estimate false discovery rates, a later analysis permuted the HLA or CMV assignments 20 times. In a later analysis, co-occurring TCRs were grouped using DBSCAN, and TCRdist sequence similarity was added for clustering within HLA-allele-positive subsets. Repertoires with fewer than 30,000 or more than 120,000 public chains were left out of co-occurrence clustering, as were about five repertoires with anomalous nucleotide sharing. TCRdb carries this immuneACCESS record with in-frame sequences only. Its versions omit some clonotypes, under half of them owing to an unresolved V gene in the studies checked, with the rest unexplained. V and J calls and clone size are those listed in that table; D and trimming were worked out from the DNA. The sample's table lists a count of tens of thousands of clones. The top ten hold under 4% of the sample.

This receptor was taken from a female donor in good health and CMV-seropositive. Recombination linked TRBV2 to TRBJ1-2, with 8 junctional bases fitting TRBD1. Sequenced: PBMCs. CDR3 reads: CASSEARQTGEGYTF. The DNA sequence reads TGTGCCAGCAGTGAAGCGCGTCAGACAGGGGAGGGCTACACCTTC. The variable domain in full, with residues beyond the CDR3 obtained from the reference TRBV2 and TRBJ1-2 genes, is EPEVTQTPSHQVTQMGQEVILRCVPISNHLYFYWYRQILGQKVEFLVSFYNNEISEKSEIFDDQFSVERPDGSNFTLKIRSTKLEDSAMYFCASSEARQTGEGYTFGSGTRLTVV.